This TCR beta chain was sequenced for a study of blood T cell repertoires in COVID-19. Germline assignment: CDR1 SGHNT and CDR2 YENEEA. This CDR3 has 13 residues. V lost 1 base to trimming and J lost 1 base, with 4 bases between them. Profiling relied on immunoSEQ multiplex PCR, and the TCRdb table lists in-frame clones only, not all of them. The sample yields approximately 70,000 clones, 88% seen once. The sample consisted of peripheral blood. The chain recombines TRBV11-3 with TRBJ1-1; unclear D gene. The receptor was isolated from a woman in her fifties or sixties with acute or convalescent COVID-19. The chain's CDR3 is CASSLGGNTEAFF. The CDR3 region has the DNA TGTGCCAGCAGCTTAGGCGGGAACACTGAAGCTTTCTTT.